This T cell receptor (beta chain) was observed in a study of OX40 agonist ivuxolimab in advanced cancers. The CDR3 extends over 14 amino acids. CDR1 SEHNR and CDR2 FQNEAQ come from the germline V gene (reference sequence). With V trimmed by 2 bases and J by 6 bases, 4 bases remained unmatched. Samples of blood were obtained at baseline, on cycle 4 day 1, and on cycle 7 day 1. The repertoire was sequenced with immunoSEQ multiplex PCR; TCRdb's copy has only in-frame clones and lacks some. The sample includes tens of thousands of clones, more than 80% of them seen just once. The source material was CD4+ or CD8+ T cells sorted from blood, sampled in a trial of the OX40 agonist ivuxolimab. The source is an adult with an advanced solid tumor such as melanoma, head and neck, liver or kidney cancer. This chain uses TRBV7-9 with TRBJ2-1, with 7 nucleotides matching TRBD1. CDR3 sequence: CASSLIGTVNEQFF. For the CDR3, the DNA is TGTGCCAGCAGCTTAATAGGGACAGTCAATGAGCAGTTCTTC.